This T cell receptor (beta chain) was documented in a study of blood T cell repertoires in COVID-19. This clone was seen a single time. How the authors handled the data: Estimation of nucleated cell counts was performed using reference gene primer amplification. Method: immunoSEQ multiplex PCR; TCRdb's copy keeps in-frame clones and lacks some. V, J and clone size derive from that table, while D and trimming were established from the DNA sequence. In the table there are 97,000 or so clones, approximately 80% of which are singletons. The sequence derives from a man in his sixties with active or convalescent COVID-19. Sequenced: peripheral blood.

The CDR3 DNA sequence: TGTGCCAGTCCCCCTATAGCGGGAGGGCCCCGGGATGAGCAGTTCTTC. It specifies CASPPIAGGPRDEQFF. The chain combines TRBV19 with TRBJ2-1, with 11 bases identical to TRBD2. Germline CDR1 reads LNHDA; CDR2 reads SQIVND (reference sequence). The CDR3 has 16 amino acids. V gave up 8 bases and J gave up 8 bases; unmatched junction bases: 14.